The 18 T cell receptor beta chains presented below share a single source sample, sequenced in a study of shared clonotypes between healthy human individuals. The table came from immunoSEQ multiplex PCR; TCRdb's copy has only in-frame clones and leaves some out. The repertoire consists of nearly 2 million clones, with about 95% occurring once and the leading ten covering more than 0.95%. Naive CD8 isolation took CD45RO-negative cells positively selected for CCR7 and excluded terminally differentiated effector memory CD45RA+ cells. Sequenced sample: naive CD8+ T cells sorted from blood. The receptors were gathered from a man younger than 35 in good health.

V is TRBV6-6 and J is TRBJ2-5; 8 positions agree with TRBD1. CDR3 size: 15 residues. After removal of 6 bases from V and 5 bases from J, the junction contained 11 bases not matched to a gene. The germline V gene has CDR1 MNHNY and CDR2 SVGAGI (reference sequence). The CDR3 DNA is TGTGCCAGCAGCCGGTGGCAGGGGGCCGGTGAGACCCAGTACTTC. Translating it yields CASSRWQGAGETQYF.

J is TRBJ2-3 and V is TRBV6-5, with D maybe TRBD1 (5 bases). V was cut by 6 bases and J by 1 base, with 14 bases left in between. Germline V lookup: CDR1 MNHEY, CDR2 SVGAGI. The CDR3 has 15 residues. CDR3 nucleotide sequence: TGTGCCAGCAGCCCCGGTTGGGGCGGCACAGATACGCAGTATTTT. Translation: CASSPGWGGTDTQYF.

This chain links TRBV4-3 with TRBJ1-1, with D maybe TRBD1 (5 bases). There are 14 residues in the CDR3. The V gene's germline CDR1 is LGHNA and CDR2 YSLEER. V shed 2 bases and J shed 5 bases, with 12 bases lying between them. As DNA, the CDR3 is TGCGCCAGCAGCCAAAGGAGCGGGGCGACTGAAGCTTTCTTT. Amino acid sequence: CASSQRSGATEAFF.

This chain connects TRBV11-2 to TRBJ1-3; no definite D call. The V gene's germline CDR1 is SGHAT and CDR2 FQNNGV. Trimming took off 2 bases at V and 4 bases at J, with 3 bases between the two ends. This CDR3 has 12 residues. The CDR3 coding sequence is TGTGCCAGCAGCTTATTGGGAAACACCATATATTTT. Translation: CASSLLGNTIYF.

For this clone: This CDR3 is also generated by other DNA sequences in the sample. The chain recombines TRBV9 with TRBJ2-7; D gene unclear. Trimming cost V 2 bases and J 0 bases, with 9 bases left between them. CDR3 length equals 14 residues. CDR1 and CDR2 from the germline V gene are SGDLS and YYNGEE. CDR3: CASSVEGSSYEQYF. The CDR3 DNA reads as TGTGCCAGCAGCGTCGAAGGTTCCTCCTACGAGCAGTACTTC.

The V call is TRBV11-2, the J call TRBJ2-1, with 8 bases matching TRBD2. The V gene end was trimmed by 3 bases and the J gene end by 6 bases; junction bases not matched to a gene: 1. This CDR3 is built from 13 residues. Germline CDR1 is SGHAT and CDR2 is FQNNGV. DNA for the CDR3: TGTGCCAGCAGCTTGGGACTAGGCAATGAGCAGTTCTTC. Its protein product is CASSLGLGNEQFF.

This chain connects TRBV6-1 to TRBJ1-5, with D perhaps TRBD1 (5 bases). Trimming shortened V by 1 base and J by 3 bases, and 7 bases separated the two germline ends. CDR1 and CDR2 (germline): MNHNS, SASEGT. CDR3 size: 14 residues. The CDR3 region has the DNA TGTGCCAGCAGTGAAGTCAGGGTCAATCAGCCCCAGCATTTT. It encodes CASSEVRVNQPQHF.

This sequence joins TRBV9 and TRBJ2-1, with a possible D match to TRBD1 (5 bases). Trimming stripped 4 bases from V and 3 bases from J, with 17 bases between. This CDR3 is 16 amino acids long. Germline V gene sequence: CDR1 SGDLS, CDR2 YYNGEE. CDR3 in amino acids: CASSSSGRGFYNEQFF. The CDR3, as DNA: TGTGCCAGCAGCTCCTCCGGTAGGGGCTTCTACAATGAGCAGTTCTTC.

This rearrangement joins TRBV4-3 to TRBJ2-1; tentative D call: TRBD2 (5 bases). The CDR3 loop spans 17 amino acids. Per the germline V gene, CDR1 is LGHNA and CDR2 is YSLEER. Trimming stripped 0 bases from V and 1 base from J, with 13 bases between. Written as DNA, the CDR3 is TGCGCCAGCAGCCAAGACCCCTCTGGGGAGTCCTACAATGAGCAGTTCTTC. Protein sequence: CASSQDPSGESYNEQFF.

The CDR3 coding sequence is TGCGCCAGCAGCCAACCAGGGACCGAATGGGACGAGCAGTACTTC. Residues: CASSQPGTEWDEQYF. This sequence joins TRBV4-1 and TRBJ2-7; D may match TRBD1 or TRBD2 (5 bases each). V lost 2 bases to trimming and J lost 5 bases, with 16 bases between them. This CDR3 region has 15 residues. CDR1 is MGHRA and CDR2 is YSYEKL in the germline V gene.

The chain links TRBV4-3 to TRBJ1-2, with D hard to call. The CDR3 extends over 13 amino acids. V was cut by 1 base and J by 8 bases, with 11 bases left in between. The germline gives CDR1 LGHNA, CDR2 YSLEER. The CDR3 region is CASSQGSLTGYTF. For the CDR3, the DNA is TGCGCCAGCAGCCAAGGGTCATTGACGGGCTACACCTTC.

This sequence joins TRBV4-3 and TRBJ1-1; no definite D call. There are 15 residues in the CDR3. Trimming stripped 0 bases from V and 0 bases from J, with 8 bases between. Germline loops: CDR1 LGHNA, CDR2 YSLEER. CDR3 bases: TGCGCCAGCAGCCAAGATTGGCGGCTGAACACTGAAGCTTTCTTT. Translation gives CASSQDWRLNTEAFF.

This chain uses TRBV7-8 with TRBJ2-1; 15 bases are shared with TRBD2. Germline trimming cut 1 base from V and 7 bases from J; bases unmatched to any gene: 8. Germline assignment: CDR1 SGHVS and CDR2 FQNEAQ. This CDR3 has 18 residues. CDR3 in DNA: TGTGCCAGCAGCTTAGTGGGACTAGCGGGGGGCTTATTGAATGAGCAGTTCTTC. This gives the protein CASSLVGLAGGLLNEQFF.

This chain joins TRBV6-6 and TRBJ1-2; D not resolved. CDR3 length: 12 amino acids. Per the germline V gene, CDR1 is MNHNY and CDR2 is SVGAGI (reference sequence). V was clipped by 2 bases and J by 7 bases, with 8 bases between them. The CDR3 spells CASSYDLAGYTF. The CDR3 DNA follows: TGTGCCAGCAGTTACGATCTGGCTGGCTACACCTTC.

The chain has TRBV11-2 and TRBJ2-1, with TRBD2 matching 10 bases. The J segment lost 4 bases and the V segment lost 8 bases, leaving 8 bases of the junction unmatched. Germline-derived CDR1 and CDR2 are SGHAT and FQNNGV. CDR3 size: 15 residues. CDR3 region: CASSTAGGTYNEQFF. DNA of the CDR3: TGTGCCAGCTCAACAGCGGGAGGGACATACAATGAGCAGTTCTTC.

The chain joins TRBV27 to TRBJ2-7, with 11 nucleotides matching TRBD1. Germline loops: CDR1 MNHEY, CDR2 SMNVEV (reference sequence). The CDR3 loop spans 16 amino acids. J gave up 9 bases and V 0 bases, and 10 bases lay outside the gene matches. Here the CDR3 reads CASSLSGGTGGFGQYF. The CDR3 DNA reads as TGTGCCAGCAGTTTATCAGGCGGGACAGGGGGATTCGGGCAGTACTTC.

This rearrangement joins TRBV7-8 to TRBJ2-1; TRBD2 agrees at 9 bases. The CDR3 contains 17 residues. Germline V gene lookup returns CDR1 SGHVS and CDR2 FQNEAQ. The V and J ends lost 3 bases and 4 bases, in that order; junction bases with no gene match: 10. CDR3 residues: CASSFSVAGEGYNEQFF. The CDR3 DNA is TGTGCCAGCAGCTTTTCGGTAGCGGGAGAGGGGTACAATGAGCAGTTCTTC.

V and J are TRBV2 and TRBJ2-5; D assignment may be TRBD1 or TRBD2 (6 bases each). There are 13 residues in the CDR3. Trimming took 7 bases from V and 4 from J, leaving 13 bases between them. In germline, CDR1 is SNHLY, CDR2 FYNNEI. The DNA for the CDR3 is TGTGCCAGCAAAGAGGGGGGAGTAGAGACCCAGTACTTC. It translates to CASKEGGVETQYF. Combining the CDR3 with reference TRBV2 and TRBJ2-5 gives the whole variable domain EPEVTQTPSHQVTQMGQEVILRCVPISNHLYFYWYRQILGQKVEFLVSFYNNEISEKSEIFDDQFSVERPDGSNFTLKIRSTKLEDSAMYFCASKEGGVETQYFGPGTRLLVL.